Each of the 32 T cell receptor beta chains below was sequenced from the same sample in a study of OX40 agonist ivuxolimab in advanced cancers. Assay used: immunoSEQ multiplex PCR; TCRdb lists only in-frame clones, some missing. Of roughly 32,000 clones in the sample, 92% are singletons; the top ten hold 4% to 5%. The sample was CD4+ or CD8+ T cells sorted from blood, taken in a trial of the OX40 agonist ivuxolimab. All receptors come from an adult with an advanced solid tumor such as melanoma, head and neck, liver or kidney cancer.

The V call is TRBV18, the J call TRBJ2-1; the D gene is possibly TRBD1 (5 bases). Trimming shortened V by 1 base and J by 1 base, and 8 bases separated the two germline ends. The CDR3 has 15 amino acids. Germline CDR1 KGHSH, CDR2 LQKENI. CDR3: CASSPRTGSYNEQFF. The CDR3 DNA sequence: TGTGCCAGCTCACCACGAACAGGATCCTACAATGAGCAGTTCTTC.

This chain links TRBV7-2 with TRBJ2-1, with TRBD2 matching over 8 bases. The CDR3 consists of 17 residues. V shed 1 base and J 1 base; nucleotides not matched to a gene: 6. In germline, CDR1 is SGHTA, CDR2 FQGNSA. The CDR3 is CASSLGLGGRSYNEQFF. The CDR3, as DNA: TGTGCCAGCAGCTTAGGGCTGGGCGGGAGGTCCTACAATGAGCAGTTCTTC.

The chain has TRBV19 and TRBJ2-5; 9 positions match TRBD2. The CDR3 consists of 15 residues. Per germline, CDR1 LNHDA and CDR2 SQIVND (reference sequence). J gave up 1 base and V 1 base, and 1 base lay outside the gene matches. CDR3 sequence: CASSIASGVQETQYF. The CDR3 DNA sequence: TGTGCCAGTAGTATAGCTAGCGGGGTCCAAGAGACCCAGTACTTC. Filled out from reference TRBV19 and TRBJ2-5, the complete variable domain reads DGGITQSPKYLFRKEGQNVTLSCEQNLNHDAMYWYRQDPGQGLRLIYYSQIVNDFQKGDIAEGYSVSREKKESFPLTVTSAQKNPTAFYLCASSIASGVQETQYFGPGTRLLVL.

V and J are TRBV2 and TRBJ2-2, with D perhaps TRBD1 (5 bases). The germline V gene encodes CDR1 SNHLY and CDR2 FYNNEI. Between the trimmed V and J ends, which lost 7 bases and 1 base, there was a span of 7 bases. The CDR3 covers 13 residues. The CDR3 sequence is CASNGQNTGELFF. The CDR3 DNA reads TGTGCCAGCAATGGACAGAACACCGGGGAGCTGTTTTTT.

The chain combines TRBV25-1 with TRBJ2-5; TRBD2 aligns across 13 bases. Germline CDR1 reads MGHDK; CDR2 reads SYGVNS. Trimming at V came to 4 bases and at J to 5 bases, leaving 7 bases not matched to a gene. This CDR3 has 16 amino acids. The CDR3 sequence: CASSGGLAGDGETQYF. The CDR3 bases are TGTGCCAGCAGTGGTGGACTAGCGGGGGACGGGGAGACCCAGTACTTC.

The count of this clone is one. This chain uses TRBV2 with TRBJ2-5; tentative D call: TRBD1 (6 bases). Germline V gene lookup returns CDR1 SNHLY and CDR2 FYNNEI. The CDR3 extends over 14 amino acids. V lost 5 bases and J 5 bases, leaving 15 bases between the germline ends. The CDR3 DNA reads as TGTGCCAGCAGTAGTGTCAGGGGCTGGGAGACCCAGTACTTC. Protein: CASSSVRGWETQYF.

This chain connects TRBV10-3 to TRBJ2-5; D is unclear. The J call may be in error: the DNA end matches TRBJ2-7 better. Germline V gene lookup returns CDR1 ENHRY and CDR2 SYGVKD. This CDR3 is 16 amino acids long. The CDR3 loop is CAISESVGFSSYEQYF. CDR3 DNA sequence: TGTGCCATCAGTGAGTCGGTCGGCTTCAGCTCCTACGAGCAGTACTTC.

V usage is TRBV5-8 and J usage is TRBJ1-5; TRBD1 matches 11 bases. The V and J ends lost 0 bases and 5 bases, in that order; junction bases with no gene match: 10. Germline lookup yields CDR1 SGHTS and CDR2 YDEGEE. The CDR3 sequence is 18 residues long. As DNA, the CDR3 is TGTGCCAGCAGCTTGGCCGGACGGGGGACAGGGGGGTATCAGCCCCAGCATTTT. Translating gives CASSLAGRGTGGYQPQHF.

This clone was counted once. The genes are TRBV18 and TRBJ2-2, with 8 bases that match TRBD1. The CDR3 length is 15 residues. V gave up 3 bases and J gave up 1 base; unmatched junction bases: 1. The V gene's germline CDR1 is KGHSH and CDR2 LQKENI. CDR3 in DNA: TGTGCCAGCTCACCGGGGACAGGGAACACCGGGGAGCTGTTTTTT. Its protein product is CASSPGTGNTGELFF.

The CDR3 here is CASSRQFGVGNEQYF. The CDR3 nucleotides are TGTGCCAGCAGCAGGCAGTTCGGGGTAGGGAACGAGCAGTACTTC. The genes are TRBV7-2 and TRBJ2-7; weak D call: TRBD2 (5 bases). CDR1 and CDR2 (germline): SGHTA, FQGNSA. This CDR3 is 15 amino acids long. V lost 5 bases and J lost 5, with 19 bases in between. Combining the CDR3 with reference TRBV7-2 and TRBJ2-7 gives the whole variable domain GAGVSQSPSNKVTEKGKDVELRCDPISGHTALYWYRQSLGQGLEFLIYFQGNSAPDKSGLPSDRFSAERTGGSVSTLTIQRTQQEDSAVYLCASSRQFGVGNEQYFGPGTRLTVT.

The chain couples TRBV28 to TRBJ1-2, with 8 nucleotides matching TRBD1. Germline values: CDR1 MDHEN, CDR2 SYDVKM. V lost 7 bases, J lost 8 bases, and 12 bases stayed unmatched. This CDR3 region has 14 residues. CDR3 loop: CASKVGQGLGGYTF. The CDR3 nucleotides read TGTGCCAGCAAAGTCGGACAGGGTTTGGGCGGCTACACCTTC.

CDR3 residues: CASSLEGDSAYEQYF. CDR3 nucleotides: TGCGCCAGCAGCTTGGAGGGGGACAGTGCCTACGAGCAGTACTTC. The chain has TRBV5-1 and TRBJ2-7; 7 bases are a match to TRBD1. Looked up from germline, CDR1 is SGHRS and CDR2 is YFSETQ. CDR3 length: 15 residues. V lost 0 bases, J lost 2 bases, and 5 bases stayed unmatched.

The chain links TRBV23-1 to TRBJ2-7; 8 bases fit TRBD1. TRBV23-1 is identified as an open reading frame with a role that is uncertain. This CDR3 region has 15 residues. Losses at the gene ends were 3 bases for V and 2 bases for J; bases not matched to a gene: 6. This CDR3 reads CASSHPTGVTYEQYF. The DNA of the CDR3 is TGCGCCAGCAGTCATCCGACAGGGGTAACCTACGAGCAGTACTTC.

This clone showed up just once. This specimen includes other DNA sequences encoding the same CDR3. The gene calls are TRBV19 and TRBJ1-5; no reliable D call. This CDR3 spans 14 amino acids. Germline V lookup: CDR1 LNHDA, CDR2 SQIVND (reference sequence). V lost 7 bases and J 4 bases, leaving 14 bases between the germline ends. Here the CDR3 reads CASNVRLGNQPQHF. The CDR3 region has the DNA TGTGCCAGTAACGTCAGGCTGGGAAATCAGCCCCAGCATTTT.

The CDR3 sequence is CASSVFGVNEKLFF. CDR3 sequence (DNA): TGTGCCAGCAGTGTCTTCGGGGTTAATGAAAAACTGTTTTTT. The chain carries TRBV2 and TRBJ1-4; no reliable D call. The CDR3 contains 14 residues. Germline CDR1 reads SNHLY; CDR2 reads FYNNEI. The ends were cut back, 4 bases at V and 4 bases at J, with 10 bases in the middle. Looking up the rest from reference TRBV2 and TRBJ1-4 gives the full variable domain: EPEVTQTPSHQVTQMGQEVILRCVPISNHLYFYWYRQILGQKVEFLVSFYNNEISEKSEIFDDQFSVERPDGSNFTLKIRSTKLEDSAMYFCASSVFGVNEKLFFGSGTQLSVL.

This clone was found once. V is TRBV4-2 and J is TRBJ1-1; D ambiguous. Germline V CDR1 and CDR2: LGHNA, YNFKEQ. The CDR3 has 14 amino acids. Deletions cut 4 bases from V and 5 bases from J, with 14 bases between. CDR3: CASSPDSGRTEAFF. CDR3 nucleotide sequence: TGTGCCAGCAGCCCCGACTCCGGACGGACTGAAGCTTTCTTT.

This chain's CDR3 is CASSIGSETYGYTF. In DNA, the CDR3 is TGTGCCAGTAGTATAGGCAGCGAGACCTATGGCTACACCTTC. This sequence joins TRBV19 and TRBJ1-2, with D unclear. This CDR3 has 14 amino acids. Trimming stripped 1 base from V and 4 bases from J, with 10 bases between. Germline-derived CDR1 and CDR2 are LNHDA and SQIVND (reference sequence).

The V call is TRBV7-2, the J call TRBJ2-7, with D possibly called TRBD1 or TRBD2 (5 bases each). Germline V gene lookup returns CDR1 SGHTA and CDR2 FQGNSA. V lost 5 bases, J lost 0 bases, and 14 bases lay in between. The CDR3 runs to 15 residues. CDR3: CASSIGEGSSYEQYF. The CDR3 DNA sequence: TGTGCCAGCAGCATCGGTGAGGGGAGCTCCTACGAGCAGTACTTC.

The gene calls are TRBV5-5 and TRBJ1-4, with TRBD1 identical over 7 bases. This CDR3 has 14 amino acids. The germline V gene has CDR1 SGHKS and CDR2 YYEKEE (reference sequence). V lost 6 bases, J lost 5 bases, and 7 bases stayed unmatched. The CDR3 here is CASTFGTVNEKLFF. In DNA form, the CDR3 reads TGTGCCAGCACCTTCGGGACAGTAAATGAAAAACTGTTTTTT. The full variable domain, rest sourced from reference TRBV5-5 and TRBJ1-4, is DAGVTQSPTHLIKTRGQQVTLRCSPISGHKSVSWYQQVLGQGPQFIFQYYEKEERGRGNFPDRFSARQFPNYSSELNVNALLLGDSALYLCASTFGTVNEKLFFGSGTQLSVL.

The chain joins TRBV6-5 to TRBJ2-3; 8 nucleotides agree with TRBD2. The CDR3 has 14 residues. V was pared by 7 bases and J by 5 bases, with 8 bases of the junction left unmatched. Per the germline V gene, CDR1 is MNHEY and CDR2 is SVGAGI. The CDR3 nucleotides read TGTGCCAGCAAACCCGGACTAGCTCTAGATACGCAGTATTTT. It encodes CASKPGLALDTQYF.

This chain uses TRBV30 with TRBJ1-5; D perhaps matches TRBD1 (5 bases). The germline CDR1 and CDR2 sequences are GTSNPN and SVGIG (reference sequence). The ends were cut back, 3 bases at V and 4 bases at J, with 13 bases in the middle. The CDR3 length is 14 residues. For the CDR3, the DNA is TGTGCCTGGAGAGGTCACGGGGGTAATCAGCCCCAGCATTTT. It is translated as CAWRGHGGNQPQHF.

This chain uses TRBV11-2 with TRBJ2-5; D perhaps matches TRBD1 (7 bases). Between the trimmed V and J ends, which lost 4 bases and 4 bases, there was a span of 16 bases. The CDR3 covers 15 residues. CDR1 and CDR2 from the germline V gene are SGHAT and FQNNGV. The CDR3 protein is CASSSNRGRGETQYF. Written as DNA, the CDR3 is TGTGCCAGCAGCTCTAATAGGGGGCGGGGAGAGACCCAGTACTTC.

This rearrangement joins TRBV7-3 to TRBJ2-3, with 9 bases that match TRBD2. The germline gives CDR1 SGHTA, CDR2 FQGTGA. The CDR3 covers 16 residues. Unmatched junction bases numbered 8, after V lost 5 bases and J lost 2 bases. The CDR3 nucleotides are TGTGCCAGCAGCCTGCTAGCGGGAACGCCCACAGATACGCAGTATTTT. Residues: CASSLLAGTPTDTQYF.

This sequence joins TRBV28 and TRBJ2-1, with D possibly TRBD2 on 6 matching bases. The germline V and J ends were trimmed by 7 bases and 3 bases, with 10 bases remaining between them. Germline CDR1 reads MDHEN; CDR2 reads SYDVKM. The CDR3 totals 13 residues. This CDR3 is CASIGGSYNEQFF. CDR3 in DNA: TGTGCCAGCATTGGAGGGAGCTACAATGAGCAGTTCTTC.

The V and J genes are TRBV11-1 and TRBJ2-3; D gene ambiguous. V shed 1 base and J shed 1 base, with 6 bases lying between them. Per germline, CDR1 SGHAT and CDR2 FQDESV (reference sequence). The CDR3 covers 14 residues. The CDR3 nucleotides read TGTGCCAGCAGCTTAGTCGGGCGCACAGATACGCAGTATTTT. It codes for CASSLVGRTDTQYF.

The V call is TRBV7-2, the J call TRBJ2-6; tentatively, D is TRBD2 (5 bases). This CDR3 has 16 residues. The V gene's germline CDR1 is SGHTA and CDR2 FQGNSA. The V gene lost 1 base and the J gene lost 2 bases, with 9 bases spanning the gap. The DNA for the CDR3 is TGTGCCAGCAGCTTAGGGGCCGGGGCTGGGGCCAACGTCCTGACTTTC. Translation: CASSLGAGAGANVLTF.

V gene TRBV6-5 combines with J gene TRBJ2-1; 14 nucleotides align to TRBD2. Losses at the gene ends were 5 bases for V and 6 bases for J; bases not matched to a gene: 3. Germline V CDR1 and CDR2: MNHEY, SVGAGI. There are 15 residues in the CDR3. The CDR3 region has the DNA TGTGCCAGCAGTAGGGGACTAGCGGGAGCCAATGAGCAGTTCTTC. Translation gives CASSRGLAGANEQFF.

The chain employs TRBV18 and TRBJ2-2, with a tentative D call TRBD2 (5 bases). The V and J ends lost 2 bases and 2 bases respectively, with 12 bases between them. This CDR3 region has 16 residues. The germline V gene has CDR1 KGHSH and CDR2 LQKENI. CDR3 sequence (DNA): TGTGCCAGCTCACCAAGAGGGCCGGGCAACACCGGGGAGCTGTTTTTT. Translating it yields CASSPRGPGNTGELFF.

The rearrangement links TRBV27 to TRBJ2-3; 7 positions match TRBD2. This CDR3 region has 15 residues. Trimming at V came to 3 bases and at J to 2 bases, leaving 5 bases not matched to a gene. Germline V lookup: CDR1 MNHEY, CDR2 SMNVEV (reference sequence). In DNA form, the CDR3 reads TGTGCCAGCAGTTTGACTAGCTGGTACACAGATACGCAGTATTTT. Translating it yields CASSLTSWYTDTQYF.

This clone was found a few times. The chain joins TRBV9 to TRBJ2-3; either TRBD1 or TRBD2 may supply D (5 bases each). Between the trimmed V and J ends, which lost 0 bases and 4 bases, there was a span of 15 bases. The CDR3 spans 16 residues. Germline-derived CDR1 and CDR2 are SGDLS and YYNGEE. CDR3 sequence (DNA): TGTGCCAGCAGCGTAGCAGGCGGACGAGGGGCAGATACGCAGTATTTT. Protein product: CASSVAGGRGADTQYF.

V gene TRBV7-2 combines with J gene TRBJ2-1; TRBD2 matches 10 bases. The length of the CDR3 is 18 residues. Germline CDR1 is SGHTA and CDR2 is FQGNSA. V lost 5 bases to trimming and J lost 6 bases; unmatched junction nucleotides: 16. For the CDR3, the DNA is TGTGCCAGCAGCCCGCGAGGAGCGGGGGGGCGCGGCCGCAATGAGCAGTTCTTC. Translation gives CASSPRGAGGRGRNEQFF.

The J gene is TRBJ2-7, the V gene TRBV9; D not certain. This CDR3 is 15 amino acids long. Trimming stripped 1 base from V and 4 bases from J, with 15 bases between. Germline V CDR1 and CDR2: SGDLS, YYNGEE. The CDR3 region has the DNA TGTGCCAGCAGCGTATCGTGGGCCCTGACTTACGAGCAGTACTTC. This sequence encodes CASSVSWALTYEQYF.